Given below is one T cell receptor beta chain in context. The sample is drawn from a study of lymphopenia after photon versus proton radiotherapy. The CDR3 contains 16 residues. Germline CDR1 reads PRHDT; CDR2 reads FYEKMQ (reference sequence). After removal of 3 bases from V and 7 bases from J, the junction contained 6 bases not matched to a gene. The method was immunoSEQ multiplex PCR; TCRdb's version includes in-frame clones alone and lacks a portion of them. The sample includes around 50,000 clones, approximately 84% seen only once; the top ten take around 1.9%. Source: peripheral blood, taken from a patient treated with proton-based radiotherapy. The origin of this receptor is a man in his sixties with pancreatic cancer. The V call is TRBV13, the J call TRBJ1-4; 12 nucleotides agree with TRBD1. CDR3 sequence (DNA): TGTGCCAGCAGCTTCGGGGGACAGGGGGCTGTTGAAAAACTGTTTTTT. It codes for CASSFGGQGAVEKLFF.